This TCR beta chain was profiled in a study of regulatory and conventional T cells in RAG deficiency. The germline gives CDR1 PRHDT, CDR2 FYEKMQ (reference sequence). With 5 bases clipped from V and 3 bases from J, the junction kept 6 bases outside the gene matches. The CDR3 loop spans 15 amino acids. TCRdb's table, derived via immunoSEQ multiplex PCR, lists solely in-frame clones and lacks some. The sample lists some 20,000 clones; over 80% were seen once. The sorted regulatory T cells were CD4+, CD25-high and CD127-low, with genomic DNA sequenced. This sample was shared with a second study, whose subject was regulatory T cells. This second study notes: The PCR used 52 TRBV and 13 TRBJ primers.

The clonotype was recovered from a human donor in good health. Sequencing input: Tregs sorted from blood. This chain joins TRBV13 and TRBJ1-1, with TRBD1 identical over 10 bases. The CDR3 nucleotides read TGTGCCAGCAGCAAAGGACAGGGGGTGGACACTGAAGCTTTCTTT. Its translation: CASSKGQGVDTEAFF.